The next 15 T cell receptor beta chains were all read from a single sample in a study of human T cells and chemical hapten exposure. Stated time point: patch test 1, 2 weeks after DPC sensitization. The treatment here: therapeutic diphenylcyclopropenone sensitization with weekly scalp DPC. TCRdb called the RACE reads again in MiXCR, with one record for every CDR3 protein. The sample shows about 120,000 distinct CDR3 sequences, roughly an eighth of them seen only once. This specimen was whole blood, taken in connection with sensitization to the hapten diphenylcyclopropenone (DPC). The source of these receptors is a man between 18 and 35 years old with alopecia areata. Some clones in this sample may be carry-over from other donors' samples.

This clonotype was observed a handful of times. The chain couples TRBV28 to TRBJ1-2, with D perhaps matching TRBD1 (5 bases). V was clipped by 6 bases and J by 8 bases, with 16 bases between them. Germline V gene data show CDR1 as MDHEN and CDR2 as SYDVKM. The CDR3 covers 13 residues. The CDR3 nucleotides read TGTGCCAGCAGCCCCGCACAGGCCGGAGGCTACACCTTC. Protein product: CASSPAQAGGYTF.

The chain recombines TRBV7-6 with TRBJ2-3; no reliable D call. The CDR3 has 16 amino acids. Trimming pared 2 bases from V and 4 bases from J, leaving 16 bases between. Germline V gene lookup returns CDR1 SGHVS and CDR2 FNYEAQ. CDR3 sequence reads: CASSLSAQPTADTQYF. DNA of the CDR3: TGTGCCAGCAGCTTAAGTGCACAGCCAACCGCAGATACGCAGTATTTT.

This chain joins TRBV7-6 and TRBJ2-7; the D gene is possibly TRBD2 (8 bases). CDR1 is SGHVS, CDR2 FNYEAQ, per germline. The CDR3 is 17 residues long. V dropped 3 bases and J dropped 2 bases, with 20 bases sitting between them. DNA of the CDR3: TGTGCCAGCAGCTTCCTCCCGGGAGGGGGCCGCACCTACGAGCAGTACTTC. It yields the protein CASSFLPGGGRTYEQYF.

The chain carries TRBV7-8 and TRBJ2-3; 10 nucleotides match TRBD2. J lost 1 base, V lost 4 bases, and 5 bases had no gene match. CDR1 and CDR2 (germline): SGHVS, FQNEAQ. The CDR3 extends over 16 amino acids. CDR3 sequence (DNA): TGTGCCAGCAGCTCAAGACTAGCGGGTCGCACAGATACGCAGTATTTT. Its translation: CASSSRLAGRTDTQYF.

In its sample, this clonotype was seen a few times. CDR3 DNA: TGCGCCAGCAGCCCGGGACAGGGGACCACCAATCAGCCCCAGCATTTT. Its translation: CASSPGQGTTNQPQHF. The rearrangement links TRBV4-1 to TRBJ1-5; 10 positions match TRBD1. This CDR3 has 16 amino acids. Germline V gene lookup returns CDR1 MGHRA and CDR2 YSYEKL. The trim removed 4 bases at V and 3 bases at J, leaving 6 bases unmatched.

This clonotype was seen only once. The chain carries TRBV28 and TRBJ2-2; D not resolved. The V end was cut by 6 bases, the J end by 6 bases, with 8 bases between. Germline values: CDR1 MDHEN, CDR2 SYDVKM. The CDR3 covers 12 residues. CDR3 sequence: CASSTVAGELFF. The CDR3, as DNA: TGTGCCAGCAGCACAGTAGCCGGGGAGCTGTTTTTT.

This clonotype was seen at least ten times. The V call is TRBV6-5, the J call TRBJ1-1; possibly TRBD1 for D (5 bases). The germline V gene encodes CDR1 MNHEY and CDR2 SVGAGI. This CDR3 has 12 amino acids. V was clipped by 10 bases and J by 8 bases, with 17 bases between them. CDR3 sequence (DNA): TGTGCCACCGTAAAGCGGGGGGACGAAGCTTTCTTT. Amino acids: CATVKRGDEAFF.

Many counts were recorded for this clonotype. This chain links TRBV11-2 with TRBJ2-5; 8 nucleotides align to TRBD1. CDR1 is SGHAT, CDR2 FQNNGV, per germline. Trimming removed 3 bases from V and 3 bases from J; junction bases left unmatched: 3. The CDR3 is 14 residues long. CDR3 coding DNA: TGTGCCAGCAGCTTGGTGACAGGGGAAGAGACCCAGTACTTC. This encodes CASSLVTGEETQYF. The full variable domain, with the rest looked up from reference TRBV11-2 and TRBJ2-5, is EAGVAQSPRYKIIEKRQSVAFWCNPISGHATLYWYQQILGQGPKLLIQFQNNGVVDDSQLPKDRFSAERLKGVDSTLKIQPAKLEDSAVYLCASSLVTGEETQYFGPGTRLLVL.

This clonotype was picked up a small number of times. The V gene is TRBV7-6, the J gene TRBJ2-3; the D is unclear. Trimming removed 0 bases from V and 0 bases from J, with 7 bases in between. The germline gives CDR1 SGHVS, CDR2 FNYEAQ. The CDR3 is made up of 15 amino acids. CDR3 in DNA: TGTGCCAGCAGCTTAGCGGGAAAAAGCACAGATACGCAGTATTTT. Its protein product is CASSLAGKSTDTQYF. Based on the CDR3 plus reference TRBV7-6 and TRBJ2-3, the full variable domain is GAGVSQSPRYKVTKRGQDVALRCDPISGHVSLYWYRQALGQGPEFLTYFNYEAQQDKSGLPNDRFSAERPEGSISTLTIQRTEQRDSAMYRCASSLAGKSTDTQYFGPGTRLTVL.

This clonotype was detected many times. The rearrangement links TRBV5-1 to TRBJ1-4, with D hard to call. The germline gives CDR1 SGHRS, CDR2 YFSETQ. Trimming stripped 3 bases from V and 10 bases from J, with 13 bases between. This CDR3 region has 13 residues. The CDR3 region is CASSSTTERKLFF. The CDR3 DNA is TGCGCCAGCAGCTCTACCACCGAACGAAAACTGTTTTTT.

This clonotype was counted a few times. The chain has TRBV12-5 and TRBJ2-1, with 7 bases matching TRBD2. The V and J ends lost 9 bases and 1 base, in that order; junction bases with no gene match: 6. There are 14 residues in the CDR3. Germline assignment: CDR1 LGHNT and CDR2 FRNRAP. The CDR3 reads CASGPSGSYNEQFF. The CDR3 nucleotides read TGTGCTAGCGGCCCTAGCGGATCCTACAATGAGCAGTTCTTC.

This clonotype was observed a few times. The CDR3: CASSSWSKLTSTDTQYF. The CDR3 DNA sequence: TGTGCCAGCAGCTCCTGGAGCAAATTAACTAGCACAGATACGCAGTATTTT. The chain couples TRBV11-1 to TRBJ2-3; D remains unclear. CDR3 size: 17 residues. Germline V gene sequence: CDR1 SGHAT, CDR2 FQDESV (reference sequence). V gave up 4 bases and J gave up 0 bases, with 17 bases separating them.

This clonotype has just a few counts. This chain connects TRBV20-1 to TRBJ2-3; D call uncertain. Germline CDR1 reads DFQATT; CDR2 reads SNEGSKA (reference sequence). The V and J ends lost 7 bases and 4 bases respectively, with 18 bases between them. CDR3 size: 14 residues. The CDR3 here is CSDLPQVPPDTQYF. CDR3 bases: TGCAGTGACCTACCCCAGGTACCGCCAGATACGCAGTATTTT.

This clonotype was detected a few times. J is TRBJ1-3 and V is TRBV6-5; D remains ambiguous. Trimming removed 6 bases at V and 2 bases at J, with 8 bases between. The V gene's germline CDR1 is MNHEY and CDR2 SVGAGI. The CDR3 consists of 13 residues. DNA of the CDR3: TGTGCCAGCAGATTAGCACCTGGAAACACCATATATTTT. Its protein product is CASRLAPGNTIYF.

This clonotype has only a few counts. This chain connects TRBV7-9 to TRBJ2-7; no reliable D call. The CDR3 consists of 11 residues. The germline CDR1 and CDR2 sequences are SEHNR and FQNEAQ (reference sequence). Between the trimmed V and J ends, which lost 1 base and 6 bases, there was a span of 4 bases. The CDR3 spells CASSLGVEQYV. The CDR3 DNA reads as TGTGCCAGCAGCTTAGGGGTCGAGCAGTACGTC.